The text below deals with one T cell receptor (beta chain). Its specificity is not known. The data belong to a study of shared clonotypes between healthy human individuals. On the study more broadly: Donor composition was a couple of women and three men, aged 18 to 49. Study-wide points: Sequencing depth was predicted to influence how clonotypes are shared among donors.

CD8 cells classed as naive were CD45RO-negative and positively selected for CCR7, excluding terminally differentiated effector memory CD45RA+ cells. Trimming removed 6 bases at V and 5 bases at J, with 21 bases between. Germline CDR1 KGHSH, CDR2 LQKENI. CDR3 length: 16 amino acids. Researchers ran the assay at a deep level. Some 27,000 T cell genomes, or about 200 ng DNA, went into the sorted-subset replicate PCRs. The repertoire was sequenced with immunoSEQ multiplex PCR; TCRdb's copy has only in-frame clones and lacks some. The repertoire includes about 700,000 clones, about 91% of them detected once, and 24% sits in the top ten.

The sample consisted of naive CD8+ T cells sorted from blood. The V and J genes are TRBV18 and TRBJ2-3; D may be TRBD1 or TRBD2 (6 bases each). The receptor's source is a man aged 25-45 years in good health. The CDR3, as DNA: TGTGCCAGCTCCACCGACGGAGGGGGTAGAGGAGATACGCAGTATTTT. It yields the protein CASSTDGGGRGDTQYF.